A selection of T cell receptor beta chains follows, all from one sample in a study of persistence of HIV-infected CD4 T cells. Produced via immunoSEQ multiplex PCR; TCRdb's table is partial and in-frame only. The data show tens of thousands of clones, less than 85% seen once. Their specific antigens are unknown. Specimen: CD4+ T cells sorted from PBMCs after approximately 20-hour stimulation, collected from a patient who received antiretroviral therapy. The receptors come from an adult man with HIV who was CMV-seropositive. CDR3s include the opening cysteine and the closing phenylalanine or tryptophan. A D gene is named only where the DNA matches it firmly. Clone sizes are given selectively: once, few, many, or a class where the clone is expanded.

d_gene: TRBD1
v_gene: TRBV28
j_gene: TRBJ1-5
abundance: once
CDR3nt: TGTGCCAGCAAACCCGGGGGACAGCAGCCCCAGCATTTT
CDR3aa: CASKPGGQQPQHF

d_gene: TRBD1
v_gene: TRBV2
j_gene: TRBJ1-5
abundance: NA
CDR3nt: TGTGCCAGCACCGGGACAGGAAGGTATCAGCCCCAGCATTTT
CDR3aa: CASTGTGRYQPQHF

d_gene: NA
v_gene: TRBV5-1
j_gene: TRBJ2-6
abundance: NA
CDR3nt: TGCGCCAGCAGCGGAGACTCTGGGGCCAACGTCCTGACTTTC
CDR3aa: CASSGDSGANVLTF

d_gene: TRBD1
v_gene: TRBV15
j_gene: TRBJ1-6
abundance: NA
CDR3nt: TGTGCCACCAGCAGGGGACAGGGGGCTTCAAATTCACCCCTCCACTTT
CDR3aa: CATSRGQGASNSPLHF

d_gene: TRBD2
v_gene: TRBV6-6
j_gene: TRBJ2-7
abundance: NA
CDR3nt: TGTGCCAGCAGCGGCCAGAAAGCGGGGACCTACGAGCAGTACTTC
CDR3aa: CASSGQKAGTYEQYF

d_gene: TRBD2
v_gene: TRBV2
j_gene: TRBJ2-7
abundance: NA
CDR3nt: TGTGCCAGCAGGGGACTAGCGGGGCCCTCCTACGAGCAGTACTTC
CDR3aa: CASRGLAGPSYEQYF

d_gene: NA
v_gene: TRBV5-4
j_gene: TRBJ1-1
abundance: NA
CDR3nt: TGTGCCAGCAGCTTGACCTCGGACATCCGTGAAGCTTTCTTT
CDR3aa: CASSLTSDIREAFF

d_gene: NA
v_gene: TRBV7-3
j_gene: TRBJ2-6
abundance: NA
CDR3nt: TGTGCCAGCAGCTTGAGGGAGGCTGGGGCCAACGTCCTGACTTTC
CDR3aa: CASSLREAGANVLTF

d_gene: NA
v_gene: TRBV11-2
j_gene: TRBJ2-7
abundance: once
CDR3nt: TGTGCCAGCAGCCAGGGAGTAGGGCGGACCCTCTCCTACGAGCAGTACTTC
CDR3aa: CASSQGVGRTLSYEQYF

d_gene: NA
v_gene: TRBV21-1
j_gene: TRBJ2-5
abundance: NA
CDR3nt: TGTGCCAGCAGCAAAGCGCTGACAGTCCAAGAGACCCAGTACTTC
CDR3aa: CASSKALTVQETQYF

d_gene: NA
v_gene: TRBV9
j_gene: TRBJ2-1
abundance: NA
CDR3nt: TGTGCCAGCAGCGTAGAGTGGGGGCGTAACACTGAGCAGTTCTTC
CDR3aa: CASSVEWGRNTEQFF

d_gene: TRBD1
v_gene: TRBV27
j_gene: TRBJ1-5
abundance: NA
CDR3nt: TGTGCCAGCAGTTCGGGACAGGGGGCCGCGAGCAATCAGCCCCAGCATTTT
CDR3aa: CASSSGQGAASNQPQHF

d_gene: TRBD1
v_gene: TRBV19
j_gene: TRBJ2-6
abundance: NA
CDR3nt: TGTGCCAGTACCCGGACAGGGGCGTGGGGGGCCAACGTCCTGACTTTC
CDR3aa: CASTRTGAWGANVLTF

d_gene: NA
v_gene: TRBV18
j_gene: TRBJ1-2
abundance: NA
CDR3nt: TGTGCCAGCTCACTCGGGCGGATGGGTTATGGCTACACCTTC
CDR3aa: CASSLGRMGYGYTF

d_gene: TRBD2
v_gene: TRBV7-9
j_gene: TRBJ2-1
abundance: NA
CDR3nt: TGTGCCAGCAGCTTAGCGCTAGCGGGCGGTGAGCAGTTCTTC
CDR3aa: CASSLALAGGEQFF

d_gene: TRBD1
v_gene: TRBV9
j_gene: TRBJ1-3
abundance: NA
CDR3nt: TGTGCCAGCAGCGAGACCCCCCTTTCCCGGGACAGCTCTGGAAACACCATATATTTT
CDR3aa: CASSETPLSRDSSGNTIYF

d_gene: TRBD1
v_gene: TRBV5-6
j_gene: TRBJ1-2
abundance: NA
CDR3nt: TGTGCCAGCAGGCAACCAGGACAGGGGGCGACTTATGGCTACACCTTC
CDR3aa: CASRQPGQGATYGYTF

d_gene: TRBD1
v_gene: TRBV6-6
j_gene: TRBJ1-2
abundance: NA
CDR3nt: TGTGCCAGCAGTGACGACGGGACAGGGAATGGCTACACCTTC
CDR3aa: CASSDDGTGNGYTF

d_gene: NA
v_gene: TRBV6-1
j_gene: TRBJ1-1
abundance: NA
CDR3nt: TGTGCCAGCAGTGAAGCGCGGGGGATATACACTGAAGCTTTCTTT
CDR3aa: CASSEARGIYTEAFF

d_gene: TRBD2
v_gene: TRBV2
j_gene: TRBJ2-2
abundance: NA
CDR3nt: TGTGCCAGCAGTGAGGGGGGGAAAGCCGGGGAGCTGTTTTTT
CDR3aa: CASSEGGKAGELFF

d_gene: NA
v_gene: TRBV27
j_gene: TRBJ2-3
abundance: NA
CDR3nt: TGTGCCAGCAGTTTTAGCACAGATACGCAGTATTTT
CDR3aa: CASSFSTDTQYF

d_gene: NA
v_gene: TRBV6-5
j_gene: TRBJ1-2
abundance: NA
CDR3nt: TGTGCCAGCAGTCCTCGGGACGGATTCTATGGCTACACCTTC
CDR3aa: CASSPRDGFYGYTF

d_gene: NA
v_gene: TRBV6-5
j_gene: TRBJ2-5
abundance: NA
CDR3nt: TGTGCCACCAGTACTGACAGGATTCAAGAGACCCAGTACTTC
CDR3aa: CATSTDRIQETQYF

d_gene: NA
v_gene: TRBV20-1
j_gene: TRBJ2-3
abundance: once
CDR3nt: TGCAGTGCTAGTACCCACGGCAGCACAGATACGCAGTATTTT
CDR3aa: CSASTHGSTDTQYF

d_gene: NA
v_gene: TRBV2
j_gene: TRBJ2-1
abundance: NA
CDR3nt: TGTGCCAGCAGCCAACAGAGCAGGGGAAATGAGCAGTTCTTC
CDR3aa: CASSQQSRGNEQFF

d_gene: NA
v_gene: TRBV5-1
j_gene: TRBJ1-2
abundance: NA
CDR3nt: TGCGCCAGCAGCTTGGAACAGGGAGGACGGAGCTATGGCTACACCTTC
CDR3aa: CASSLEQGGRSYGYTF